Given below is one TCR beta chain in context. The antigen is unknown. The sample originates from a study of CD8 T cells in ankylosing spondylitis. The study, taken as a whole, reports: As for the disease-linked clones, they showed a CD8+ phenotype and occurred at relatively low frequencies in peripheral blood. Seemingly characteristic of ankylosing spondylitis blood was a TCR beta motif consisting of under ten highly homologous variants.

Quantitative molecular-barcoded 5'-RACE generated the TCR beta libraries. In TCRdb, the 5' RACE reads were re-called with MiXCR into one record per CDR3 protein. The sample lists 200,000 to 250,000 distinct CDR3 sequences, roughly 26% seen once, with approximately 6.6% in the top ten. The CDR3 has 14 amino acids. J gave up 4 bases and V 5 bases, and 7 bases lay outside the gene matches. Germline loops: CDR1 SGHTA, CDR2 FQGNSA. The sequenced material came from blood, either unsorted or a sorted T cell fraction (not recorded which). The source of this sequence is a male donor with ankylosing spondylitis or in good health (not recorded which). This sequence joins TRBV7-2 and TRBJ1-2; TRBD1 matches 7 bases. Here the CDR3 DNA reads TGTGCCAGCAGCCCTGGACAGGCAATCTATGGCTACACCTTC. This translates into CASSPGQAIYGYTF.